This is a list of T cell receptor beta chains from one sample in a study of blood T cell repertoires in COVID-19. Assay: immunoSEQ multiplex PCR; the TCRdb copy retains only in-frame clones and omits some. Among about 68,000 clones listed, 65% to 90% were seen once. Sample: peripheral blood. The receptor source for this set is a middle-aged man with acute or convalescent COVID-19. CDR3s leave out the opening cysteine and the closing phenylalanine or tryptophan. Size values are once, few and many counts, or a class for expanded clones, and some rows have none.

J gene,V gene,CDR3 length,clone size,CDR3 protein
TRBJ2-5,TRBV3-1/TRBV3-2,14,-,ASSQDPGHAQETQY
TRBJ1-5,TRBV15,17,few,ATSRDPDRTSYSNQPQH
TRBJ2-7,TRBV5-1,12,-,ASSVDGTGYEQY
TRBJ2-5,TRBV5-4,9,-,ASSSMETQY
TRBJ1-5,TRBV18,13,-,ASSPPQGTHQPQH
TRBJ2-7,TRBV7-8,13,few,ASSSATGSSYEQY
TRBJ1-3,TRBV3-1/TRBV3-2,15,-,ASRSGTGDPSGNTIY
TRBJ2-5,TRBV25-1,13,-,ASSPRGGGKETQY
TRBJ1-2,TRBV14,11,-,ASSLGTLGGYT
TRBJ1-1,TRBV7-9,12,once,ASSLAGGTGEAF
TRBJ2-1,TRBV6-5,13,-,ASMWGSSFYNEQF
TRBJ1-3,TRBV6-5,13,-,ASSYSDREGNTIY
TRBJ1-4,TRBV19,13,-,ASSISGDRGEKLF
TRBJ1-2,TRBV27,11,-,ASSLGRAYGYT
TRBJ2-7,TRBV19,11,-,ASSIQGSYEQY